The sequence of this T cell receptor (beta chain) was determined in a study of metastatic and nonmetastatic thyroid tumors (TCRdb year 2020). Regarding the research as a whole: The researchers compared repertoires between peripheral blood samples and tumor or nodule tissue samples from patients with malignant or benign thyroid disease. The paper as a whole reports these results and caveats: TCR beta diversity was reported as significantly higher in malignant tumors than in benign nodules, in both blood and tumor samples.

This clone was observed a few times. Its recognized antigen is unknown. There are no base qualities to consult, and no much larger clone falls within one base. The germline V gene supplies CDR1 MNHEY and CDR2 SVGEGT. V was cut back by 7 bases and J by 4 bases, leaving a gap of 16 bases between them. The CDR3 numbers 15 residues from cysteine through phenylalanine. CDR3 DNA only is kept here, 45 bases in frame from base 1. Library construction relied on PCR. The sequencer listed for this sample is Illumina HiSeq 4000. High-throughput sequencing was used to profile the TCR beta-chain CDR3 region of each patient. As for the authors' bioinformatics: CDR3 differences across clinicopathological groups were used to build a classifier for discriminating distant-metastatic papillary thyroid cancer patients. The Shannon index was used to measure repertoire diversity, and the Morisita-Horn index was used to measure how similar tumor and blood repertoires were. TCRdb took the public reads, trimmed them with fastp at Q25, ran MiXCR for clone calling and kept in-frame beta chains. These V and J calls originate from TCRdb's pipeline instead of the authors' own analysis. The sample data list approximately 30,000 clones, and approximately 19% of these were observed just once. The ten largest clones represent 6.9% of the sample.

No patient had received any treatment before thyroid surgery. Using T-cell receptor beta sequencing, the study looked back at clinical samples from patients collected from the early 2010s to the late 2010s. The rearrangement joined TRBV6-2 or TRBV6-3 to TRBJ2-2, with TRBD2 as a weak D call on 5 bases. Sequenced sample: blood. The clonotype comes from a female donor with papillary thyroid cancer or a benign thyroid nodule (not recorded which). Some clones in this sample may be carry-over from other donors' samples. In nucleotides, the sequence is TGTGCCAGCAACTGGCTAGCTGTACCCACCGGGGAGCTGTTTTTT. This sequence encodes CASNWLAVPTGELFF.